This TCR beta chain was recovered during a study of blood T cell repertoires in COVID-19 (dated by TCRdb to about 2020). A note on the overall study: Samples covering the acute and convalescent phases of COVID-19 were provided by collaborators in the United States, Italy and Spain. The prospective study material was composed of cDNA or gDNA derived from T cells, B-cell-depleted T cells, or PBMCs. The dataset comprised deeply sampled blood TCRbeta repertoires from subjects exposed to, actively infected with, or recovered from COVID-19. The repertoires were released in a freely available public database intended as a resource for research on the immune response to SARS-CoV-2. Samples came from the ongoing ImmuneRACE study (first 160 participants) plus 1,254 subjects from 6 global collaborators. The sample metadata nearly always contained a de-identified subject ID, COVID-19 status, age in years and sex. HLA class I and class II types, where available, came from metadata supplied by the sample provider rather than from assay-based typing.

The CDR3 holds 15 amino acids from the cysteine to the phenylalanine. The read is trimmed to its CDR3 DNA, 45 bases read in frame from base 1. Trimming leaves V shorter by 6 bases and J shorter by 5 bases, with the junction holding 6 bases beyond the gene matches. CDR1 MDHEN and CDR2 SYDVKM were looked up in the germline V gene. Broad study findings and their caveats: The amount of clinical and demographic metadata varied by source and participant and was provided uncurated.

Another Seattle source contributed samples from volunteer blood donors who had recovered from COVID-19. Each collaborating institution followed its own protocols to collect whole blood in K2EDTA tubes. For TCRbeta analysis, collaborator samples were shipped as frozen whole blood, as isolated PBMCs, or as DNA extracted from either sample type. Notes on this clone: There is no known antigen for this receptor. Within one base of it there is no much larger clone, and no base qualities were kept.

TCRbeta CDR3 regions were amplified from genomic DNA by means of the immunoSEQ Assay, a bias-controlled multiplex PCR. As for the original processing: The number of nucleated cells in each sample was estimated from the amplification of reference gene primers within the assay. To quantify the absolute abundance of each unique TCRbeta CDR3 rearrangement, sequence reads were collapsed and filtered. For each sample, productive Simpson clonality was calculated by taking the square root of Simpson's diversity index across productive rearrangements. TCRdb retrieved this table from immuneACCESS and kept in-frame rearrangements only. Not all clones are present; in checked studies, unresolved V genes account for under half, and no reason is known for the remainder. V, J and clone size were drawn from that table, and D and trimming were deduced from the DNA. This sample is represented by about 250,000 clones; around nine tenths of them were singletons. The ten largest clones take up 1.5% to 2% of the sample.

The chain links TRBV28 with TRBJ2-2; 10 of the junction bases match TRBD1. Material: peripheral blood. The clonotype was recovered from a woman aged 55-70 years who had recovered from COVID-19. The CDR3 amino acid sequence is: CASRADRGGTGELFF. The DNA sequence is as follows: TGTGCCAGCAGAGCGGACAGGGGGGGAACCGGGGAGCTGTTTTTT. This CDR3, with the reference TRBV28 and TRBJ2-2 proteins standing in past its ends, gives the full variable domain DVKVTQSSRYLVKRTGEKVFLECVQDMDHENMFWYRQDPGLGLRLIYFSYDVKMKEKGDIPEGYSVSREKKERFSLILESASTNQTSMYLCASRADRGGTGELFFGEGSRLTVL.